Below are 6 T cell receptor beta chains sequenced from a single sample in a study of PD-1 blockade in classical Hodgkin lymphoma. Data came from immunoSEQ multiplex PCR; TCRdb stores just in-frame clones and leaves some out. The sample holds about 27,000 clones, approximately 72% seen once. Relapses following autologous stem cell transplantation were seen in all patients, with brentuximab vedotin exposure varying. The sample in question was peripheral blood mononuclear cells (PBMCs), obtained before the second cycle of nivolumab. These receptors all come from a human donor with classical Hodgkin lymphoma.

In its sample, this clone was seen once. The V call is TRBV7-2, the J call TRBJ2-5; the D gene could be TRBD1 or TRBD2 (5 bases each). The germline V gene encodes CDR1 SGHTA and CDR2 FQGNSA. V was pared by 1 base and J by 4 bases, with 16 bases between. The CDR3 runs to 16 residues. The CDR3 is CASSLEGRPWVETQYF. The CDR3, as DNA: TGTGCCAGCAGCTTAGAGGGGAGACCTTGGGTAGAGACCCAGTACTTC.

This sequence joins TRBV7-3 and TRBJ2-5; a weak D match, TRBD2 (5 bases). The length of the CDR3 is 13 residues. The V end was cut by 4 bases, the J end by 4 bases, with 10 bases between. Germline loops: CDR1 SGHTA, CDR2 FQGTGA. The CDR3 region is CASSYGLGETQYF. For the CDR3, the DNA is TGTGCCAGCAGCTATGGACTTGGAGAGACCCAGTACTTC.

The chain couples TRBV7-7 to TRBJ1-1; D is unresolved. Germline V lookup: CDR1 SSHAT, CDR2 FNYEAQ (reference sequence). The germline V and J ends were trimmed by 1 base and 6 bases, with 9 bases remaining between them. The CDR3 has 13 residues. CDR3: CASSLDVSAEAFF. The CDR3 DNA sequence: TGTGCCAGCAGCTTAGATGTTTCGGCTGAAGCTTTCTTT. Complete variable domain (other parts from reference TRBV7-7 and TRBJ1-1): GAGVSQSPRYKVTKRGQDVTLRCDPISSHATLYWYQQALGQGPEFLTYFNYEAQPDKSGLPSDRFSAERPEGSISTLTIQRTEQRDSAMYRCASSLDVSAEAFFGQGTRLTVV.

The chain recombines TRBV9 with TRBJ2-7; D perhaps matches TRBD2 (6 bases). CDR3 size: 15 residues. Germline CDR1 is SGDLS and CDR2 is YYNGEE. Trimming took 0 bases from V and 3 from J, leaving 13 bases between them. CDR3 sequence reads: CASSVDSGLIYEQYF. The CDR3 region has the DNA TGTGCCAGCAGCGTAGATTCGGGACTGATCTACGAGCAGTACTTC.

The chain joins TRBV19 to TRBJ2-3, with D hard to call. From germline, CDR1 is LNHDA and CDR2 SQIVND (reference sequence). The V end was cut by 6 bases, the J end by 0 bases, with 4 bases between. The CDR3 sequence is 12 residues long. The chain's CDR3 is CASRQSTDTQYF. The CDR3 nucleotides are TGTGCCAGTAGGCAAAGCACAGATACGCAGTATTTT.

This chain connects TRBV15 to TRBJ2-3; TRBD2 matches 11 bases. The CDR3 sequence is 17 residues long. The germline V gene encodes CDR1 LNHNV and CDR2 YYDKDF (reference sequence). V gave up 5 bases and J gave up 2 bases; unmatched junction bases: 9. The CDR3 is CATSPAMTSGATDTQYF. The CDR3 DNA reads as TGTGCCACCAGCCCTGCTATGACTAGCGGGGCCACAGATACGCAGTATTTT.